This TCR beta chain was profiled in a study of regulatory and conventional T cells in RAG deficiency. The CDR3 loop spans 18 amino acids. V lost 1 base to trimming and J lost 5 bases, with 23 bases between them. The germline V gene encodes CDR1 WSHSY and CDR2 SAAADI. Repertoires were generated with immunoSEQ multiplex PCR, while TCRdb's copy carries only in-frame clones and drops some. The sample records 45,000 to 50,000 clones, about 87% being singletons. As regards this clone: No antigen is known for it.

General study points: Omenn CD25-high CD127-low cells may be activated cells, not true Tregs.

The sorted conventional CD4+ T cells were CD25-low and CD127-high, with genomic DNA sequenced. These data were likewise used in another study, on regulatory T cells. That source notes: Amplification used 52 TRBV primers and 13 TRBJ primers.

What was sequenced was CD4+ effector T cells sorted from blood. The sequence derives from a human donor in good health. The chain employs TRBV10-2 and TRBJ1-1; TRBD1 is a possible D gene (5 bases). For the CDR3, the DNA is TGCGCCAGCAGTGAGTTCGGTTTTGGGAATGTGGGGCAGACTGAAGCTTTCTTT. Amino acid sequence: CASSEFGFGNVGQTEAFF.